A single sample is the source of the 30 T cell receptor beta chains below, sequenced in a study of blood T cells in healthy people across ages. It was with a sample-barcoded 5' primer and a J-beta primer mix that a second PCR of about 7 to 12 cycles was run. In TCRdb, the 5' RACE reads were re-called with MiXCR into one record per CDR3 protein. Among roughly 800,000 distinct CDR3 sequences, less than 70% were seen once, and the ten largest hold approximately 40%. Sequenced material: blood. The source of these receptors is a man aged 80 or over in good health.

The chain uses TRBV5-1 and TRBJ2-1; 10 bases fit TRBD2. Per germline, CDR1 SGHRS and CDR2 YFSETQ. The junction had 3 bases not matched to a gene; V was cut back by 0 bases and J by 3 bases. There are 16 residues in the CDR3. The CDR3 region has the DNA TGCGCCAGCAGCTTGGGACTAGCGGGCTACTACAATGAGCAGTTCTTC. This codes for CASSLGLAGYYNEQFF.

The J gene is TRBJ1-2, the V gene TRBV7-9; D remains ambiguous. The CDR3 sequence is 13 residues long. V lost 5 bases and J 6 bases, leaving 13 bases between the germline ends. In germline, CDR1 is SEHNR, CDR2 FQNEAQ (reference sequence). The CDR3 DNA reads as TGTGCCAGCAGCGTAGAAAGCAGGAATGGCTACACCTTC. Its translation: CASSVESRNGYTF.

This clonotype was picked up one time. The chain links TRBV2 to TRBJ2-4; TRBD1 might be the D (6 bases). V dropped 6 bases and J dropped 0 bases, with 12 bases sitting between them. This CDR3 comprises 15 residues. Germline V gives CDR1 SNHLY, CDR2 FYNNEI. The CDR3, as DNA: TGTGCCAGCAGACTTTCAGGGGCAGCCAAAAACATTCAGTACTTC. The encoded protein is CASRLSGAAKNIQYF.

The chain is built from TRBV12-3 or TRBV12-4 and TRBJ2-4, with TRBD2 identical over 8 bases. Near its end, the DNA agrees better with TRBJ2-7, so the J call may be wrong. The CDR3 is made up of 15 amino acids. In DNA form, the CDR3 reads TGTGCCAGCAGTTTGACCTGGAGCGGGAGTGGCGAGCAGTACTTC. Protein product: CASSLTWSGSGEQYF.

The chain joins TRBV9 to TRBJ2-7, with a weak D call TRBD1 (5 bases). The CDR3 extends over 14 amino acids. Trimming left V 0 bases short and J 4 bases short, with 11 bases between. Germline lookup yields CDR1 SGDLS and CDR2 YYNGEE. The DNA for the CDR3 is TGTGCCAGCAGCGTAGAAGGGGATCGTTACGAGCAGTACTTC. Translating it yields CASSVEGDRYEQYF.

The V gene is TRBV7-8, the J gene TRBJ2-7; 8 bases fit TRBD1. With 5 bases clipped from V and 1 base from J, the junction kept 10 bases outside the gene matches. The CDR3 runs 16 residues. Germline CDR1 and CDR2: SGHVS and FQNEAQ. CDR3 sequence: CASSHQMDRDSYEQYF. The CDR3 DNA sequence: TGTGCCAGCAGCCACCAAATGGACAGGGATTCCTACGAGCAGTACTTC.

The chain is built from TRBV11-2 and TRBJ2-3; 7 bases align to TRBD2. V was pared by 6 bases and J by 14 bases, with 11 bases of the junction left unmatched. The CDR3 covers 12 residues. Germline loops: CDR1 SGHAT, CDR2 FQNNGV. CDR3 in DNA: TGTGCCAGCAGTCTAGCGGCCAGATACGCGTATTTT. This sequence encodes CASSLAARYAYF.

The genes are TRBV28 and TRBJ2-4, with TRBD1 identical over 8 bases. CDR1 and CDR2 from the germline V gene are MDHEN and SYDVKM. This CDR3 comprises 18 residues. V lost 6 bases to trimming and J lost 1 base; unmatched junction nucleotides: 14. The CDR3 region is CASSPSPTGVWAKNIQYF. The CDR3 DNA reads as TGTGCCAGCAGCCCTTCTCCGACAGGGGTATGGGCCAAAAACATTCAGTACTTC.

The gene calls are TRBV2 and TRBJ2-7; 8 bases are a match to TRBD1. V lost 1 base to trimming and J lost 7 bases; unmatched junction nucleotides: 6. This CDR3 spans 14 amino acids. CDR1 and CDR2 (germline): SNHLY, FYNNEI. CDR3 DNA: TGTGCCAGCAGTGAAGGGACAGGGCTGGGGGAGCAGTACTTC. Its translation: CASSEGTGLGEQYF.

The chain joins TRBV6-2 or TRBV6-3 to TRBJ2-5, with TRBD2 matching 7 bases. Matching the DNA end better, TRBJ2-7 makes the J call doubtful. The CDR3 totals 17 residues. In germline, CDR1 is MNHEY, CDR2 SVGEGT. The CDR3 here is CASSYSGPAREHHEQYF. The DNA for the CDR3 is TGTGCCAGCAGTTACAGTGGCCCTGCGCGGGAGCACCACGAGCAGTACTTC.

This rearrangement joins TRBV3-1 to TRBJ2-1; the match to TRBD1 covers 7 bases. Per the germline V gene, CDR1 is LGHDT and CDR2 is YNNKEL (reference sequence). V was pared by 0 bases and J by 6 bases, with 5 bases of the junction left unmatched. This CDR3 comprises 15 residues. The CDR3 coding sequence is TGTGCCAGCAGCCAAGAGGGGACAGCTCCCAATGAGCAGTTCTTC. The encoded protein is CASSQEGTAPNEQFF.

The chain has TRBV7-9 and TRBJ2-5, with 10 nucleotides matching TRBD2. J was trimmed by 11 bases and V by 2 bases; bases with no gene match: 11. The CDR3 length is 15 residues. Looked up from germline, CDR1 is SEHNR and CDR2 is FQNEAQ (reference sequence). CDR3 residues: CASSLSLAGVGEQYF. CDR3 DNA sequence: TGTGCCAGCAGCTTATCCCTAGCGGGAGTAGGGGAGCAGTACTTC.

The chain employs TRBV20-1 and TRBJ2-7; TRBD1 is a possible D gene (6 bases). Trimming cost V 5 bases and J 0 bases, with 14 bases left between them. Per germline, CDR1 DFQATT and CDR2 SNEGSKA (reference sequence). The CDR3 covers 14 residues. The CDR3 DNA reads TGCAGTGCTCCCCCCGGGGACAACTCCTACGAGCAGTACTTC. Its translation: CSAPPGDNSYEQYF.

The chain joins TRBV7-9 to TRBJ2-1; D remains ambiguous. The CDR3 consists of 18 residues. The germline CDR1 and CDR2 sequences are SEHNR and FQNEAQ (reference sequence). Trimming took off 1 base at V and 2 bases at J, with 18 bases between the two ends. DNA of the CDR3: TGTGCCAGCAGCTTAGTGATTGGTTGGTCTGGGGCCTACAATGAGCAGTTCTTC. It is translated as CASSLVIGWSGAYNEQFF.

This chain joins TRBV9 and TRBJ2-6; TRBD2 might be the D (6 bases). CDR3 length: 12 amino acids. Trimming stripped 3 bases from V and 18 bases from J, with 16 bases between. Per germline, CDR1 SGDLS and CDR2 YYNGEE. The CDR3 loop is CASSEVGGLPTF. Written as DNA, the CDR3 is TGTGCCAGCAGCGAGGTGGGGGGACTTCCGACTTTC.

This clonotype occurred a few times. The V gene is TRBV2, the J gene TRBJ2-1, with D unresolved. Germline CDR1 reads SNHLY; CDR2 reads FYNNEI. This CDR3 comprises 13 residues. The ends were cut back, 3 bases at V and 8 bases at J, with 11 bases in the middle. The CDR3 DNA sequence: TGTGCCAGCAGTGAGACTTTTTGGGATGAGCAGTTCTTC. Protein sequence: CASSETFWDEQFF.

The CDR3 region has the DNA TGCAGTGCCCCCCTAGCGGGAGGGCTCAATGAGCAGTTCTTC. Translation gives CSAPLAGGLNEQFF. The chain links TRBV20-1 to TRBJ2-1, with 12 bases fitting TRBD2. CDR3 length: 14 amino acids. Trimming removed 6 bases from V and 6 bases from J; junction bases left unmatched: 6. Germline V gene data show CDR1 as DFQATT and CDR2 as SNEGSKA (reference sequence).

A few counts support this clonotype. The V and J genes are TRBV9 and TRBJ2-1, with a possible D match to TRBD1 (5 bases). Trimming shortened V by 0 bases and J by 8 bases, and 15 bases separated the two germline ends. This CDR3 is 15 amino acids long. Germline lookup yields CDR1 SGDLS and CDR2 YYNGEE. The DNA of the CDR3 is TGTGCCAGCAGCGTAGGCGACCCGGTCAGGGATGAGCAGTTCTTC. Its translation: CASSVGDPVRDEQFF.

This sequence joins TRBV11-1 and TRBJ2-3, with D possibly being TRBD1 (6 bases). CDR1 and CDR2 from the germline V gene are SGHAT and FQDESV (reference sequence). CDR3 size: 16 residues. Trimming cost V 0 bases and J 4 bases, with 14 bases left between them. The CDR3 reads CASSLALPGEADTQYF. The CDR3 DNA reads TGTGCCAGCAGCTTAGCGTTACCAGGGGAAGCAGATACGCAGTATTTT. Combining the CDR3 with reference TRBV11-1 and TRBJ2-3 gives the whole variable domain EAEVAQSPRYKITEKSQAVAFWCDPISGHATLYWYRQILGQGPELLVQFQDESVVDDSQLPKDRFSAERLKGVDSTLKIQPAELGDSAMYLCASSLALPGEADTQYFGPGTRLTVL.

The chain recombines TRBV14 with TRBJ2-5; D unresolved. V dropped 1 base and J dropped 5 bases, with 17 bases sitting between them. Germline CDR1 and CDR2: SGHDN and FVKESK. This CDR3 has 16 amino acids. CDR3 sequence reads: CASSQVELGARETQYF. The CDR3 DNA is TGTGCCAGCAGCCAAGTCGAATTGGGCGCGCGGGAGACCCAGTACTTC.

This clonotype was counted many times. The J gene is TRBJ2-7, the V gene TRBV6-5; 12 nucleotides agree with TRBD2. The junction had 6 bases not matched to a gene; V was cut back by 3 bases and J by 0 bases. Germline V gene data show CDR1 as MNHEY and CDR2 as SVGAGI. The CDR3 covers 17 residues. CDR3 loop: CASSYPQTSGSSYEQYF. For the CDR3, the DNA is TGTGCCAGCAGTTATCCCCAGACTAGCGGGAGCTCCTACGAGCAGTACTTC.

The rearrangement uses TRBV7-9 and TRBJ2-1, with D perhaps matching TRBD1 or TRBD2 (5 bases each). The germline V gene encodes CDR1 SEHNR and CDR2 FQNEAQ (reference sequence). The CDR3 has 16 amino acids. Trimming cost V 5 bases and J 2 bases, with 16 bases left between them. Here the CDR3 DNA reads TGTGCCAGCAGCCCCCCCGGGACCACCACCTACAATGAGCAGTTCTTC. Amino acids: CASSPPGTTTYNEQFF.

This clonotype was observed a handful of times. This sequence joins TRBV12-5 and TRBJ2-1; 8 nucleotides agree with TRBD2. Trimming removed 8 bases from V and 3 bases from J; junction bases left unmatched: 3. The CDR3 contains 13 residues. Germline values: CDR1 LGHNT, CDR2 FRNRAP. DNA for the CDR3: TGTGCTAGTTCGGGGGGGATCTACAATGAGCAGTTCTTC. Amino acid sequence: CASSGGIYNEQFF.

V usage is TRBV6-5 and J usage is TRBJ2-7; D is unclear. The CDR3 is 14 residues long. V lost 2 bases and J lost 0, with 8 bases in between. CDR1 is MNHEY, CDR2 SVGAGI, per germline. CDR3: CASSYNTISYEQYF. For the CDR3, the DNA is TGTGCCAGCAGTTACAACACCATCTCCTACGAGCAGTACTTC.

The CDR3 loop is CAISRQGGGTEAFF. In DNA form, the CDR3 reads TGTGCCATCAGCCGCCAGGGGGGGGGCACTGAAGCTTTCTTT. The J gene is TRBJ1-1, the V gene TRBV10-3, with 7 bases fitting TRBD1. V was pared by 6 bases and J by 4 bases, with 8 bases of the junction left unmatched. Germline lookup yields CDR1 ENHRY and CDR2 SYGVKD. The CDR3 totals 14 residues.

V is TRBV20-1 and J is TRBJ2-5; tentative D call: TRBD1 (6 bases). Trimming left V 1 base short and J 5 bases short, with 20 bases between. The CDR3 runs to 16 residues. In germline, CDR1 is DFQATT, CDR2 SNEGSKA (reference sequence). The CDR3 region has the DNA TGCAGTGCTAGAGGACCCGGGGTCTCAGGGGTCGAGACCCAGTACTTC. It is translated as CSARGPGVSGVETQYF.

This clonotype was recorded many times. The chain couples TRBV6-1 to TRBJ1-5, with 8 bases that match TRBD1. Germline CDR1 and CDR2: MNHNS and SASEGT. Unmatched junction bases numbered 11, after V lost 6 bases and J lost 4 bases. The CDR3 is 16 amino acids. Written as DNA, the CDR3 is TGTGCCAGCAGGGAGACAGGGGCGCTAGGGAATCAGCCCCAGCATTTT. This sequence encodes CASRETGALGNQPQHF.

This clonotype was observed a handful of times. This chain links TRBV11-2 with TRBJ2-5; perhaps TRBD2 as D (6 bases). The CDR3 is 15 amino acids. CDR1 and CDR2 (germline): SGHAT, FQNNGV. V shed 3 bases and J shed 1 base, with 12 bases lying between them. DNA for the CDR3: TGTGCCAGCAGCTTCGAGGGAGGCCCCCAAGAGACCCAGTACTTC. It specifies CASSFEGGPQETQYF.

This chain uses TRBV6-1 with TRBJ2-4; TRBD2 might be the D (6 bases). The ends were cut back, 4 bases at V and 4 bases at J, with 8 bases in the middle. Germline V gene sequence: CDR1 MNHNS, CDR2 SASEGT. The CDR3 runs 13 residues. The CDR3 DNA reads TGTGCCAGCAGTGCGAGCGGGAAAAACATTCAGTACTTC. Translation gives CASSASGKNIQYF.

CDR3 sequence: CATSQGGSSIYNSPLHF. CDR3 DNA sequence: TGTGCCACCAGCCAGGGGGGCAGCTCGATATATAATTCACCCCTCCACTTT. This chain joins TRBV15 and TRBJ1-6; 7 positions match TRBD1. Germline lookup yields CDR1 LNHNV and CDR2 YYDKDF (reference sequence). The V segment lost 5 bases and the J segment 4 bases; nucleotides outside the gene matches: 11. There are 17 residues in the CDR3.